The sequence of this TCR beta chain was determined in a study of tissue T cells after allogeneic stem cell transplantation. Study-wide background: Pathologist H&E review favored samples with visible lymphocytes for sequencing among multiple samples. Findings of the study overall: Blood and spleen captured only part of the tissue TCR repertoire.

The germline CDR1 and CDR2 sequences are MGHDK and SYGVNS. The trim removed 1 base at V and 8 bases at J, leaving 13 bases unmatched. This CDR3 comprises 16 residues. Generated by immunoSEQ multiplex PCR, the TCRdb table keeps only in-frame clones and is missing some. The repertoire holds approximately 3,700 clones, with approximately 50% as singletons. Notes on this clone: No antigen is known for it.

The input for sequencing was tissue from the ileum, taken at autopsy. The V gene is TRBV25-1, the J gene TRBJ1-2, with 7 bases aligning to TRBD1. This TCR was recovered from a male donor aged 60 or over with lung cancer. The CDR3 DNA follows: TGTGCCAGCAGTGAATCTTCTATGACAGGGATTAGGGGCTACACCTTC. Encoded protein: CASSESSMTGIRGYTF.